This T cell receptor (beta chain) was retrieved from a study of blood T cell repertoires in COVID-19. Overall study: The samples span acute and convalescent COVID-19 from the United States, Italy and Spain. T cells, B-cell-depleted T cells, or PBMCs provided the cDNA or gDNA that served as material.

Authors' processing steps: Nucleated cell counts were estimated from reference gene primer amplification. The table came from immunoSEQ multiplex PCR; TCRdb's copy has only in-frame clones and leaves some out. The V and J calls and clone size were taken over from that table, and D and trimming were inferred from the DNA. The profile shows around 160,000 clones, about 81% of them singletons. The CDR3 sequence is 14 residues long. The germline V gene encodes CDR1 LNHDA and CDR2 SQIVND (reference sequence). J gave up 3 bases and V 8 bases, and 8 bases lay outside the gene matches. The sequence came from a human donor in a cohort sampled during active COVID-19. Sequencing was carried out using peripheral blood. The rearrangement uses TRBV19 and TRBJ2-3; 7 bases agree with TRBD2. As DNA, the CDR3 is TGTGCCAGTGGACGGGGCGGGAGAACAGATACGCAGTATTTT. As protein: CASGRGGRTDTQYF. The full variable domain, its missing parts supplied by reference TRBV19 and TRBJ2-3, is DGGITQSPKYLFRKEGQNVTLSCEQNLNHDAMYWYRQDPGQGLRLIYYSQIVNDFQKGDIAEGYSVSREKKESFPLTVTSAQKNPTAFYLCASGRGGRTDTQYFGPGTRLTVL.